This is a list of T cell receptor beta chains from one sample in a study of CD8 T cells in Susac syndrome. TCRdb re-called the immunoSEQ multiplex PCR reads through MiXCR, storing one row per CDR3 protein. In the table there are 200,000 or so distinct CDR3 sequences, about 96% of which are singletons. Sample: CD4+ T cells from PBMCs. Every receptor here comes from a human donor with multiple sclerosis. Each CDR3 is given with its conserved first and last residue. The order of the fields is V gene, J gene, clone size, D gene, CDR3 protein, CDR3 DNA. A D gene is named only where the DNA matches it firmly. Clone size is given for some rows only: seen once, a few or many times, or a class if the clone is expanded.

V: TRBV13; J: TRBJ2-1; size: -; D: TRBD1; CDR3: CASSQGQLFPYNEQFF; DNA: TGTGCCAGCAGCCAGGGACAGCTCTTCCCCTACAATGAGCAGTTCTTC
V: TRBV5-6; J: TRBJ2-5; size: -; D: -; CDR3: CASSLVGNQETQYF; DNA: TGTGCCAGCAGCTTGGTGGGTAACCAAGAGACCCAGTACTTC
V: TRBV27; J: TRBJ1-2; size: -; D: TRBD1; CDR3: CASGEPTGLSGYTF; DNA: TGTGCCAGCGGCGAACCGACAGGGCTTAGTGGCTACACCTTC
V: TRBV3-1; J: TRBJ1-2; size: once; D: TRBD1; CDR3: CASSLGTVSNYGYTF; DNA: TGTGCCAGCAGTCTCGGGACAGTATCTAACTATGGCTACACCTTC
V: TRBV27; J: TRBJ2-7; size: -; D: -; CDR3: CASSSPGISYEQYF; DNA: TGTGCCAGCAGTAGTCCGGGGATCTCCTACGAGCAGTACTTC
V: TRBV5-4; J: TRBJ2-7; size: -; D: -; CDR3: CASSLLGHRYEQYF; DNA: TGTGCCAGCAGCTTGTTAGGCCACCGCTACGAGCAGTACTTC
V: TRBV3-1; J: TRBJ1-2; size: -; D: -; CDR3: CASSQVREGYGYTF; DNA: TGTGCCAGCAGCCAAGTACGAGAGGGTTATGGCTACACCTTC
V: TRBV6-5; J: TRBJ2-1; size: -; D: TRBD2; CDR3: CASSSPAGTSVYNEQFF; DNA: TGTGCCAGCAGTTCCCCCGCCGGGACTAGCGTCTACAATGAGCAGTTCTTC
V: TRBV2; J: TRBJ2-3; size: once; D: -; CDR3: CASSENGRSDTQYF; DNA: TGTGCCAGCAGTGAAAATGGTCGGTCAGATACGCAGTATTTT
V: TRBV6-5; J: TRBJ2-5; size: -; D: -; CDR3: CASSSPGQETQYF; DNA: TGTGCCAGCAGTTCCCCAGGGCAAGAGACCCAGTACTTC
V: TRBV10-3; J: TRBJ2-4; size: -; D: TRBD2; CDR3: CAISVSGPSGKNIQYF; DNA: TGTGCCATCAGTGTGTCGGGGCCTAGCGGCAAAAACATTCAGTACTTC
V: TRBV5-1; J: TRBJ1-2; size: -; D: -; CDR3: CASSLGARQGYTF; DNA: TGCGCCAGCAGCTTGGGGGCCCGGCAGGGCTACACCTTC
V: TRBV20-1; J: TRBJ2-1; size: -; D: TRBD1; CDR3: CSHRDRGYNEQFF; DNA: TGCAGTCACCGGGACAGGGGGTACAATGAGCAGTTCTTC
V: TRBV6-6; J: TRBJ1-2; size: -; D: -; CDR3: CASSYSGGPLYGYTF; DNA: TGTGCCAGCAGTTACTCGGGTGGCCCGCTCTATGGCTACACCTTC
V: TRBV20-1; J: TRBJ2-3; size: -; D: -; CDR3: CSVGGTGTDTQYF; DNA: TGCAGTGTGGGCGGGACCGGGACAGATACGCAGTATTTT
V: TRBV7-6; J: TRBJ2-3; size: -; D: -; CDR3: CASSLVRGPGTDTQYF; DNA: TGTGCCAGCAGCTTAGTTCGAGGGCCGGGCACAGATACGCAGTATTTT
V: TRBV3-1; J: TRBJ2-3; size: -; D: -; CDR3: CASSHGVGFSTDTQYF; DNA: TGTGCCAGCAGCCATGGGGTTGGATTCAGCACAGATACGCAGTATTTT